One and the same sample provided the 21 T cell receptor beta chains below, sequenced in a study of blood T cell repertoires in COVID-19. Assay used: immunoSEQ multiplex PCR; TCRdb lists only in-frame clones, some missing. The profile shows approximately 240,000 clones, roughly 84% of them singletons. The sample comprised peripheral blood. Every receptor here comes from a middle-aged woman with active or convalescent COVID-19.

The rearrangement links TRBV19 to TRBJ1-2; 7 bases fit TRBD1. J lost 3 bases, V lost 4 bases, and 5 bases had no gene match. The CDR3 has 14 amino acids. Germline V gene sequence: CDR1 LNHDA, CDR2 SQIVND (reference sequence). In DNA, the CDR3 is TGTGCCAGTAGTAATCTGACAGGGTACTATGGCTACACCTTC. This codes for CASSNLTGYYGYTF.

The V gene is TRBV3-1 (or the pseudogene TRBV3-2), the J gene TRBJ1-5; D unresolved. CDR1 is LGHDT, CDR2 YNNKEL, per germline (reference sequence). This CDR3 comprises 16 residues. The V end lost 4 bases, the J end lost 6 bases, and 19 bases lay between the germline ends. CDR3 amino acids: CASSPPLSGSGQPQHF. In DNA form, the CDR3 reads TGTGCCAGCAGCCCCCCTCTAAGCGGTTCTGGTCAGCCCCAGCATTTT.

CDR3 amino acids: CASSLSGQGTQETQYF. CDR3 DNA sequence: TGTGCCAGCAGTTTATCGGGACAGGGAACCCAAGAGACCCAGTACTTC. This chain links TRBV28 with TRBJ2-5; 9 bases line up with TRBD1. CDR1 and CDR2 from the germline V gene are MDHEN and SYDVKM. This CDR3 has 16 amino acids. V lost 1 base and J lost 1; bases outside the gene matches: 4.

The J gene is TRBJ1-1, the V gene TRBV27, with TRBD1 identical over 12 bases. V shed 5 bases, J shed 5 bases, and the junction held 12 bases outside the gene matches. The germline gives CDR1 MNHEY, CDR2 SMNVEV (reference sequence). The CDR3 consists of 17 residues. CDR3 nucleotide sequence: TGTGCCAGCAGTCCAACGGGACAGGGGGCTGATTGGACTGAAGCTTTCTTT. This sequence encodes CASSPTGQGADWTEAFF.

The gene calls are TRBV5-1 and TRBJ2-3; 10 bases are a match to TRBD2. This CDR3 spans 17 amino acids. CDR1 is SGHRS and CDR2 is YFSETQ in the germline V gene. V lost 3 bases to trimming and J lost 0 bases; unmatched junction nucleotides: 7. The CDR3: CASSWASGGVSTDTQYF. CDR3 DNA: TGCGCCAGCAGCTGGGCAAGCGGGGGGGTAAGCACAGATACGCAGTATTTT.

This chain connects TRBV11-2 to TRBJ1-6, with a weak D call TRBD1 (5 bases). Trimming removed 7 bases from V and 7 bases from J, with 11 bases in between. Germline lookup yields CDR1 SGHAT and CDR2 FQNNGV. The CDR3 extends over 13 amino acids. The CDR3 spells CASTLGGNSPLHF. The DNA for the CDR3 is TGTGCCAGCACCCTGGGGGGAAATTCACCCCTCCACTTT.

This clone was detected once. The rearrangement uses TRBV28 and TRBJ2-4; 11 nucleotides align to TRBD2. Germline-derived CDR1 and CDR2 are MDHEN and SYDVKM. The trim removed 6 bases at V and 0 bases at J, leaving 7 bases unmatched. CDR3 length equals 17 residues. The CDR3 nucleotides read TGTGCCAGCAGCATAGCGGGGGGGACTTTAGCCAAAAACATTCAGTACTTC. Residues: CASSIAGGTLAKNIQYF.

This chain uses TRBV5-1 with TRBJ2-1; 7 nucleotides align to TRBD1. The germline V gene encodes CDR1 SGHRS and CDR2 YFSETQ. V lost 4 bases to trimming and J lost 9 bases; unmatched junction nucleotides: 13. This CDR3 contains 15 residues. CDR3 DNA: TGCGCCAGCAGCCGGCAGGGGGAAGCTACGACTGAGCAGTTCTTC. This gives the protein CASSRQGEATTEQFF. Complete variable domain (other parts from reference TRBV5-1 and TRBJ2-1): KAGVTQTPRYLIKTRGQQVTLSCSPISGHRSVSWYQQTPGQGLQFLFEYFSETQRNKGNFPGRFSGRQFSNSRSEMNVSTLELGDSALYLCASSRQGEATTEQFFGPGTRLTVL.

The chain employs TRBV2 and TRBJ1-3; TRBD1 aligns across 9 bases. The CDR3 covers 15 residues. Germline V gives CDR1 SNHLY, CDR2 FYNNEI. Unmatched junction bases numbered 6, after V lost 6 bases and J lost 3 bases. The chain's CDR3 is CASRDRGIGGNTIYF. The CDR3 DNA reads as TGTGCCAGCAGGGACAGGGGAATTGGTGGAAACACCATATATTTT.

This chain uses TRBV30 with TRBJ1-3; D unclear. From germline, CDR1 is GTSNPN and CDR2 SVGIG (reference sequence). Trimming left V 4 bases short and J 4 bases short, with 8 bases between. This CDR3 has 12 amino acids. Here the CDR3 reads CAWTPGGNTIYF. DNA for the CDR3: TGTGCCTGGACCCCCGGGGGAAACACCATATATTTT.

The CDR3, as DNA: TGTGCCAGCAGTCAAGACAGGGCCAACACCGGGGAGCTGTTTTTT. Translation: CASSQDRANTGELFF. The genes are TRBV2 and TRBJ2-2; 7 bases fit TRBD1. The ends lost 5 bases at V and 2 bases at J; junction bases unmatched: 5. The CDR3 covers 15 residues. Germline CDR1 is SNHLY and CDR2 is FYNNEI. The full variable domain, with the rest looked up from reference TRBV2 and TRBJ2-2, is EPEVTQTPSHQVTQMGQEVILRCVPISNHLYFYWYRQILGQKVEFLVSFYNNEISEKSEIFDDQFSVERPDGSNFTLKIRSTKLEDSAMYFCASSQDRANTGELFFGEGSRLTVL.

This chain connects TRBV6-4 to TRBJ1-2; 11 bases match TRBD1. CDR3 length: 15 amino acids. The J segment lost 8 bases and the V segment lost 6 bases, leaving 11 bases of the junction unmatched. Germline lookup yields CDR1 MRHNA and CDR2 SNTAGT. CDR3 region: CASSLTGTGGRGYTF. The CDR3 DNA sequence: TGTGCCAGCAGCCTTACTGGGACAGGGGGACGGGGCTACACCTTC.

This chain uses TRBV25-1 with TRBJ1-1, with a weak D call TRBD1 (5 bases). CDR1 and CDR2 (germline): MGHDK, SYGVNS. The V end was cut by 1 base, the J end by 1 base, with 13 bases between. This CDR3 comprises 16 residues. The CDR3 spells CASSEWSSRGNTEAFF. The CDR3 region has the DNA TGTGCCAGCAGTGAATGGTCCTCAAGGGGGAACACTGAAGCTTTCTTT.

This chain links TRBV6-5 with TRBJ2-3, with a tentative D call TRBD2 (6 bases). The germline gives CDR1 MNHEY, CDR2 SVGAGI. Trimming cost V 7 bases and J 4 bases, with 18 bases left between them. The CDR3 covers 15 residues. The CDR3 region has the DNA TGTGCCAGCAACTGGAGACTCGGAGGGTCAGATACGCAGTATTTT. This translates into CASNWRLGGSDTQYF.

The V call is TRBV7-2, the J call TRBJ2-3; D not certain. Per the germline V gene, CDR1 is SGHTA and CDR2 is FQGNSA. V was shortened by 1 base and J by 3 bases, with 5 bases between the two germline ends. CDR3 length: 13 residues. CDR3 DNA sequence: TGTGCCAGCAGCTTAGTACGGACAGATACGCAGTATTTT. Protein product: CASSLVRTDTQYF.

This chain joins TRBV5-1 and TRBJ2-5, with a weak D call TRBD2 (7 bases). Germline V gives CDR1 SGHRS, CDR2 YFSETQ. This CDR3 comprises 17 residues. The germline V and J ends were trimmed by 0 bases and 2 bases, with 17 bases remaining between them. In nucleotides, the CDR3 is TGCGCCAGCAGCTTGGGTGTGGGGGCTAGCGGACAAGAGACCCAGTACTTC. It translates to CASSLGVGASGQETQYF.

This clone was seen ten or more times. This chain links TRBV9 with TRBJ2-1; 12 bases match TRBD2. This CDR3 is 14 amino acids long. With 0 bases clipped from V and 9 bases from J, the junction kept 1 base outside the gene matches. Germline V gene sequence: CDR1 SGDLS, CDR2 YYNGEE. CDR3 nucleotides: TGTGCCAGCAGCGTAGAACTAGCGGGGGGTGAGCAGTTCTTC. This gives the protein CASSVELAGGEQFF.

This chain joins TRBV13 and TRBJ2-3; D is uncertain. Looked up from germline, CDR1 is PRHDT and CDR2 is FYEKMQ (reference sequence). The V end lost 4 bases, the J end lost 6 bases, and 8 bases lay between the germline ends. The CDR3 has 12 amino acids. CDR3 loop: CASSSYPDTQYF. CDR3 bases: TGTGCCAGCAGCTCCTATCCTGATACGCAGTATTTT.

The chain recombines TRBV19 with TRBJ1-5, with 7 bases lining up with TRBD1. Germline V gene lookup returns CDR1 LNHDA and CDR2 SQIVND (reference sequence). V lost 7 bases and J lost 0; bases outside the gene matches: 6. CDR3 length: 15 amino acids. The CDR3 protein is CASKWGTASNQPQHF. The CDR3 DNA follows: TGTGCCAGTAAGTGGGGGACAGCTAGCAATCAGCCCCAGCATTTT.

This rearrangement joins TRBV3-1 (or the pseudogene TRBV3-2) to TRBJ1-3; no clear D. The V end lost 0 bases, the J end lost 3 bases, and 6 bases lay between the germline ends. The germline V gene encodes CDR1 LGHDT and CDR2 YNNKEL (reference sequence). This CDR3 has 14 residues. The CDR3 DNA is TGTGCCAGCAGCCAAGACACGGTTGGAAACACCATATATTTT. As protein: CASSQDTVGNTIYF.

The J gene is TRBJ1-5, the V gene TRBV19; 9 bases are a match to TRBD1. Looked up from germline, CDR1 is LNHDA and CDR2 is SQIVND (reference sequence). The CDR3 loop spans 15 amino acids. With V trimmed by 6 bases and J by 2 bases, 5 bases remained unmatched. The CDR3 protein is CASSRDRAGNQPQHF. Written as DNA, the CDR3 is TGTGCCAGTAGCCGGGACAGGGCAGGCAATCAGCCCCAGCATTTT.